The 21 T cell receptor beta chains below come from one sample, sequenced in a study of OX40 agonist ivuxolimab in advanced cancers. TCRdb's copy holds only in-frame clones and misses some; the assay was immunoSEQ multiplex PCR. The data hold around 71,000 clones, with around 80% observed a single time. Here the sequenced sample was CD4+ or CD8+ T cells sorted from blood, taken in a trial of the OX40 agonist ivuxolimab. The source of these receptors is an adult with an advanced solid tumor such as melanoma, head and neck, liver or kidney cancer.

This chain uses TRBV18 with TRBJ2-7; possible D gene TRBD1, 6 bases. In germline, CDR1 is KGHSH, CDR2 LQKENI. V lost 3 bases and J lost 2, with 8 bases in between. This CDR3 has 13 residues. The CDR3 DNA is TGTGCCAGCTCACCGGGACACACCTACGAGCAGTACTTC. Translated, it gives CASSPGHTYEQYF.

The V and J genes are TRBV30 and TRBJ1-1; TRBD1 matches at 7 bases. The germline CDR1 and CDR2 sequences are GTSNPN and SVGIG (reference sequence). The CDR3 spans 15 residues. V shed 1 base, J shed 5 bases, and the junction held 10 bases outside the gene matches. The chain's CDR3 is CAWSDKTGPSTEAFF. The DNA for the CDR3 is TGTGCCTGGAGTGACAAGACAGGGCCTTCGACTGAAGCTTTCTTT.

The chain uses TRBV6-1 and TRBJ1-1; 7 nucleotides align to TRBD1. J gave up 3 bases and V 4 bases, and 2 bases lay outside the gene matches. Germline-derived CDR1 and CDR2 are MNHNS and SASEGT. CDR3 length equals 13 residues. CDR3: CASSAGGDTEAFF. The DNA for the CDR3 is TGTGCCAGCAGTGCAGGGGGGGACACTGAAGCTTTCTTT.

The chain is built from TRBV7-9 and TRBJ1-4; D unresolved. Germline CDR1 and CDR2: SEHNR and FQNEAQ (reference sequence). This CDR3 is 15 amino acids long. V dropped 5 bases and J dropped 5 bases, with 15 bases sitting between them. The CDR3 DNA follows: TGTGCCAGCAGCGACGTTTTAGGACCGAATGAAAAACTGTTTTTT. This encodes CASSDVLGPNEKLFF.

The rearrangement links TRBV9 to TRBJ2-5, with D perhaps TRBD1 (5 bases). The CDR3 has 14 residues. V lost 4 bases and J lost 2, with 12 bases in between. Germline-derived CDR1 and CDR2 are SGDLS and YYNGEE. This chain's CDR3 is CASSFGHSQETQYF. CDR3 nucleotide sequence: TGTGCCAGCAGCTTCGGACACTCACAAGAGACCCAGTACTTC. Looking up the rest from reference TRBV9 and TRBJ2-5 gives the full variable domain: DSGVTQTPKHLITATGQRVTLRCSPRSGDLSVYWYQQSLDQGLQFLIQYYNGEERAKGNILERFSAQQFPDLHSELNLSSLELGDSALYFCASSFGHSQETQYFGPGTRLLVL.

The V and J genes are TRBV19 and TRBJ1-2; weak D call: TRBD1 (6 bases). With 6 bases removed from V and 4 bases from J, the gap between germline ends came to 15 bases. The CDR3 covers 14 residues. Germline values: CDR1 LNHDA, CDR2 SQIVND (reference sequence). CDR3 in DNA: TGTGCCAGTAGAATCAGGGGACACACCTATGGCTACACCTTC. It codes for CASRIRGHTYGYTF.

The chain links TRBV6-5 to TRBJ1-2; the D gene is possibly TRBD1 (6 bases). With 4 bases removed from V and 8 bases from J, the gap between germline ends came to 14 bases. From germline, CDR1 is MNHEY and CDR2 SVGAGI. CDR3 length: 13 residues. In nucleotides, the CDR3 is TGTGCCAGCAGTTTCGACAGGATGGGCGGCTACACCTTC. It translates to CASSFDRMGGYTF.

The rearrangement uses TRBV7-9 and TRBJ1-4, with TRBD1 matching 7 bases. J lost 8 bases, V lost 4 bases, and 10 bases had no gene match. CDR1 is SEHNR and CDR2 is FQNEAQ in the germline V gene (reference sequence). There are 15 residues in the CDR3. DNA for the CDR3: TGTGCCAGCAGCTCTCAGGGGGGGAAGGCAGAAAAACTGTTTTTT. Its protein is CASSSQGGKAEKLFF.

This sequence joins TRBV29-1 and TRBJ1-1, with D possibly being TRBD1 (5 bases). The V gene lost 8 bases and the J gene lost 3 bases, with 19 bases spanning the gap. Germline lookup yields CDR1 SQVTM and CDR2 ANQGSEA. This CDR3 region has 14 residues. The CDR3 reads CSSGWGSGYTEAFF. The CDR3 DNA reads as TGCAGCTCCGGTTGGGGGTCCGGGTACACTGAAGCTTTCTTT.

This clone was recorded a few times. CDR3 in DNA: TGTGCCAGCAGCTGGACAGGGGAGGGGTACAATGAGCAGTTCTTC. Translation gives CASSWTGEGYNEQFF. The chain combines TRBV5-5 with TRBJ2-1; 9 bases fit TRBD1. Per germline, CDR1 SGHKS and CDR2 YYEKEE (reference sequence). Trimming cost V 3 bases and J 4 bases; bases outside gene matches: 5. This CDR3 spans 15 amino acids.

This clone qualifies as medium-sized. In nucleotides, the CDR3 is TGCGCCAGCAGCTTAGGGAGGGGGTGGACTGAAGCTTTCTTT. Amino acid sequence: CASSLGRGWTEAFF. V is TRBV5-1 and J is TRBJ1-1; a weak D match, TRBD1 (6 bases). Germline-derived CDR1 and CDR2 are SGHRS and YFSETQ. Trimming stripped 2 bases from V and 5 bases from J, with 13 bases between. The CDR3 covers 14 residues.

The rearrangement links TRBV18 to TRBJ2-7; tentative D call: TRBD1 (6 bases). V lost 3 bases and J 0 bases, leaving 12 bases between the germline ends. CDR1 KGHSH and CDR2 LQKENI come from the germline V gene. The CDR3 totals 15 residues. In nucleotides, the CDR3 is TGTGCCAGCTCACCGGGGGCAGTATACTCCTACGAGCAGTACTTC. Translated: CASSPGAVYSYEQYF.

This CDR3 reads CASSLMGGSATDTQYF. For the CDR3, the DNA is TGTGCCAGCAGCTTGATGGGGGGTAGCGCCACAGATACGCAGTATTTT. The chain recombines TRBV5-5 with TRBJ2-3; maybe TRBD2 (6 bases). Trimming cost V 1 base and J 2 bases, with 14 bases left between them. This CDR3 contains 16 residues. The V gene's germline CDR1 is SGHKS and CDR2 YYEKEE (reference sequence).

V is TRBV6-1 and J is TRBJ1-2; no firm D call. The V end was cut by 7 bases, the J end by 3 bases, with 15 bases between. The CDR3 totals 14 residues. In germline, CDR1 is MNHNS, CDR2 SASEGT. This chain's CDR3 is CASTPLGTYYGYTF. As DNA, the CDR3 is TGTGCCAGCACCCCCTTAGGAACATACTATGGCTACACCTTC.

This chain links TRBV7-2 with TRBJ2-7; D gene uncertain. CDR3 length: 13 amino acids. The V gene lost 3 bases and the J gene lost 0 bases, with 6 bases spanning the gap. Germline CDR1 is SGHTA and CDR2 is FQGNSA. The CDR3 sequence: CASSFGGSYEQYF. The CDR3 DNA is TGTGCCAGCAGCTTCGGCGGCTCCTACGAGCAGTACTTC.

The chain joins TRBV5-1 to TRBJ1-1; a weak D match, TRBD1 (5 bases). From germline, CDR1 is SGHRS and CDR2 YFSETQ. CDR3 length: 15 amino acids. Trimming stripped 4 bases from V and 0 bases from J, with 13 bases between. The CDR3 DNA sequence: TGCGCCAGCAGCAGCCAGGGAGGGATGAACACTGAAGCTTTCTTT. This codes for CASSSQGGMNTEAFF.

The chain couples TRBV7-2 to TRBJ2-7, with TRBD2 identical over 8 bases. V lost 3 bases to trimming and J lost 5 bases; unmatched junction nucleotides: 6. Germline lookup yields CDR1 SGHTA and CDR2 FQGNSA. The CDR3 sequence is 14 residues long. The CDR3 sequence is CASSLLAGRDEQYF. CDR3 bases: TGTGCCAGCAGCTTGCTGGCCGGGAGGGACGAGCAGTACTTC.

J is TRBJ2-2 and V is TRBV7-9, with 10 bases matching TRBD2. J gave up 7 bases and V 5 bases, and 13 bases lay outside the gene matches. The germline gives CDR1 SEHNR, CDR2 FQNEAQ (reference sequence). The CDR3 runs 17 residues. The CDR3, as DNA: TGTGCCAGCAGCCTCGGACTAGCGGTACTTAAGAGCGGGGAGCTGTTTTTT. Translated, it gives CASSLGLAVLKSGELFF.

The chain links TRBV7-3 to TRBJ2-1; a weak D match, TRBD2 (5 bases). V was shortened by 1 base and J by 8 bases, with 6 bases between the two germline ends. The V gene's germline CDR1 is SGHTA and CDR2 FQGTGA. This CDR3 has 12 residues. The DNA for the CDR3 is TGTGCCAGCAGCTTAAATAGCGATGAGCAGTTCTTC. This encodes CASSLNSDEQFF.

The V and J genes are TRBV19 and TRBJ1-5, with D perhaps TRBD1 (5 bases). Per the germline V gene, CDR1 is LNHDA and CDR2 is SQIVND (reference sequence). This CDR3 has 13 amino acids. The V end was cut by 8 bases, the J end by 7 bases, with 15 bases between. CDR3 protein: CASAGVEEQPQHF. The CDR3 DNA reads as TGTGCCAGTGCGGGGGTAGAGGAACAGCCCCAGCATTTT.

The chain's CDR3 is CASSEGQGNTEAFF. DNA for the CDR3: TGCGCCAGCAGTGAGGGACAGGGGAACACTGAAGCTTTCTTT. This chain uses TRBV10-2 with TRBJ1-1, with 8 bases matching TRBD1. CDR1 WSHSY and CDR2 SAAADI come from the germline V gene. The CDR3 has 14 residues. J was trimmed by 1 base and V by 2 bases; bases with no gene match: 0.